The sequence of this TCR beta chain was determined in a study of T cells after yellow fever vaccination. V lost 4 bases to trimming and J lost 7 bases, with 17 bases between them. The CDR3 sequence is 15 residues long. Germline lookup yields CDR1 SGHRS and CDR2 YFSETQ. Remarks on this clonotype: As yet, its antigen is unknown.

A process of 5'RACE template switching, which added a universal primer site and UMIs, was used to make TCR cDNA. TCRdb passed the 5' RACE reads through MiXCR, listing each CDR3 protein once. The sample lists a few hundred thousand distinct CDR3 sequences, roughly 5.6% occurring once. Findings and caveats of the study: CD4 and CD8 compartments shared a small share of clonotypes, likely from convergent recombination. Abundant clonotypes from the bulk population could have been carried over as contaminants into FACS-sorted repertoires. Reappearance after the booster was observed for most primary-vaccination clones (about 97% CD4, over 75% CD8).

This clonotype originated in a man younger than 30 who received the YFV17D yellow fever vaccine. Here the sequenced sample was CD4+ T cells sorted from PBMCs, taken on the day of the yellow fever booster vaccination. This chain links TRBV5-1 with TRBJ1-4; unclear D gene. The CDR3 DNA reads TGCGCCAGCAGCCCCGACCGGGGTCGGGTTGAAAAACTGTTTTTT. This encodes CASSPDRGRVEKLFF.